These 3 T cell receptor beta chains originate from one sample sequenced in a study of blood T cell repertoires in COVID-19. The protocol was immunoSEQ multiplex PCR, while the TCRdb copy is restricted to in-frame clones and leaves out a portion. The profile covers approximately 250,000 clones, with 70% to 90% appearing a single time and over 2% taken by the ten largest. Sequencing input: PBMCs or T cells enriched from blood (not recorded which). These receptors all come from a woman in her sixties in a cohort exposed to, infected with or recovered from COVID-19 (not recorded which).

This chain links TRBV30 with TRBJ2-1; D possibly corresponds to TRBD1 (6 bases). CDR3 size: 11 residues. Trimming cost V 2 bases and J 12 bases, with 11 bases left between them. CDR1 GTSNPN and CDR2 SVGIG come from the germline V gene (reference sequence). The chain's CDR3 is CAWSIKGGQFF. CDR3 coding DNA: TGTGCCTGGAGTATTAAAGGGGGGCAGTTCTTC.

This clone was found once. This chain's CDR3 is CASSDQTGVEQYF. For the CDR3, the DNA is TGCGCCAGCAGCGACCAGACAGGGGTCGAGCAGTACTTC. The V call is TRBV5-1, the J call TRBJ2-7; 8 nucleotides agree with TRBD1. V was pared by 4 bases and J by 6 bases, with 6 bases of the junction left unmatched. CDR1 and CDR2 from the germline V gene are SGHRS and YFSETQ. The CDR3 has 13 residues.

In this sample, this clone turned up a few times. V and J are TRBV6-5 and TRBJ2-7, with 11 bases matching TRBD1. The CDR3 spans 15 residues. Unmatched junction bases numbered 2, after V lost 4 bases and J lost 0 bases. Germline CDR1 and CDR2: MNHEY and SVGAGI. CDR3 sequence (DNA): TGTGCCAGCAGTTGGGGACAGGGGGACTCCTACGAGCAGTACTTC. This gives the protein CASSWGQGDSYEQYF.